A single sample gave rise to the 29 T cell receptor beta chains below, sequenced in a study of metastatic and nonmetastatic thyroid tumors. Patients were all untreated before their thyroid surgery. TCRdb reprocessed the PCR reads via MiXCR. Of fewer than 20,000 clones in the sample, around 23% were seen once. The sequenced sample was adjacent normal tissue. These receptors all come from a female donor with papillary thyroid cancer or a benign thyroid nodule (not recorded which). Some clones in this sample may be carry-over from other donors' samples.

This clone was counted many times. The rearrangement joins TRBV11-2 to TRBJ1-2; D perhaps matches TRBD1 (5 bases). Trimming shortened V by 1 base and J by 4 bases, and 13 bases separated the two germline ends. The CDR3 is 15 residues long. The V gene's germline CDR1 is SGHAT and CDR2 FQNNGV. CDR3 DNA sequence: TGTGCCAGCAGCTTAGTTGCCCGACAGTTCTATGGCTACACCTTC. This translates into CASSLVARQFYGYTF.

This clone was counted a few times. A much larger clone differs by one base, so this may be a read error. The CDR3 DNA reads TGTGCCAGCAGTCCGGTGGTCGGGACAGGATCAACTAATGAAAAACTGTTTTTT. As protein: CASSPVVGTGSTNEKLFF. The J gene is TRBJ1-4, the V gene TRBV6-1; 8 bases are a match to TRBD1. This CDR3 spans 18 amino acids. Germline CDR1 MNHNS, CDR2 SASEGT. Trimming at V came to 5 bases and at J to 0 bases, leaving 11 bases not matched to a gene.

The CDR3 region is CASRPYGDRGPNQPQHF. In DNA form, the CDR3 reads TGTGCCAGCAGGCCCTACGGGGACAGGGGGCCCAATCAGCCCCAGCATTTT. This chain uses TRBV28 with TRBJ1-5; TRBD1 aligns across 12 bases. The germline V gene has CDR1 MDHEN and CDR2 SYDVKM. The CDR3 is made up of 17 amino acids. The V segment lost 6 bases and the J segment 3 bases; nucleotides outside the gene matches: 9.

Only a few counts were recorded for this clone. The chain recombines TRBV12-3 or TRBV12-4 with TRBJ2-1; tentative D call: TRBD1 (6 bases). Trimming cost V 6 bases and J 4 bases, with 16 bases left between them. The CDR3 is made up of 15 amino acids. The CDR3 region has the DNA TGTGCCAGCAGAGCCGGGACAAACCCTTACAATGAGCAGTTCTTC. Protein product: CASRAGTNPYNEQFF.

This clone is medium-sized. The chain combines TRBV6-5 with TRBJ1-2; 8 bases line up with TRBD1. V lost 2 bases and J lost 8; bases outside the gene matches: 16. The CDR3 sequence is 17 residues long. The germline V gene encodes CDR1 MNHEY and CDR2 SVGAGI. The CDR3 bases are TGTGCCAGCAGTTACACAGCGACAGGGGCCGCCCCGGAGGGCTACACCTTC. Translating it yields CASSYTATGAAPEGYTF.

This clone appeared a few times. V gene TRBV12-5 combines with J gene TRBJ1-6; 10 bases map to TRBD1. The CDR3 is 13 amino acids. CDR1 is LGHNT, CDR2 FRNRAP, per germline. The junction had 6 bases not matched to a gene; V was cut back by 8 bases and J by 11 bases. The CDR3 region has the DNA TGTGCTAGTAGACAGGGGGCCAACCCACCCCTCCACTTT. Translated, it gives CASRQGANPPLHF.

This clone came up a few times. CDR3 DNA: TGTGCCAGCAGTTTTGGGACCGGGGAGCTGTTTTTT. Residues: CASSFGTGELFF. The V call is TRBV12-3 or TRBV12-4, the J call TRBJ2-2; no reliable D call. Trimming shortened V by 3 bases and J by 5 bases, and 4 bases separated the two germline ends. The CDR3 is made up of 12 amino acids.

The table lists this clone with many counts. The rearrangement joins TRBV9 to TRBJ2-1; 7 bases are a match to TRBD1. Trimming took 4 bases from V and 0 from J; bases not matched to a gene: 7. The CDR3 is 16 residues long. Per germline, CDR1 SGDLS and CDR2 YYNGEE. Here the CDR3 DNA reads TGTGCCAGCAGCCCCGGGACAGCGAGCTCCTACAATGAGCAGTTCTTC. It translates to CASSPGTASSYNEQFF.

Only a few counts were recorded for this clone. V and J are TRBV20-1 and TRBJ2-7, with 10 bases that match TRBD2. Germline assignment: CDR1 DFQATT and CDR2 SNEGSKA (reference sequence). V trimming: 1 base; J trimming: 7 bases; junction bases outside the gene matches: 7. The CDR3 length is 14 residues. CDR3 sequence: CSARVAGGMGEQYF. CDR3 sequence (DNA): TGCAGTGCTAGAGTAGCGGGAGGAATGGGGGAGCAGTACTTC.

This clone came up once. CDR3 residues: CASSRLQGPSYEQYF. The CDR3 bases are TGTGCCAGCAGCCGTTTACAGGGACCCTCCTACGAGCAGTACTTC. The V and J genes are TRBV11-1 and TRBJ2-7; tentatively, D is TRBD1 (6 bases). The CDR3 spans 15 residues. Germline values: CDR1 SGHAT, CDR2 FQDESV (reference sequence). V was pared by 5 bases and J by 0 bases, with 14 bases between. The whole variable domain, filled in from reference TRBV11-1 and TRBJ2-7, reads EAEVAQSPRYKITEKSQAVAFWCDPISGHATLYWYRQILGQGPELLVQFQDESVVDDSQLPKDRFSAERLKGVDSTLKIQPAELGDSAMYLCASSRLQGPSYEQYFGPGTRLTVT.

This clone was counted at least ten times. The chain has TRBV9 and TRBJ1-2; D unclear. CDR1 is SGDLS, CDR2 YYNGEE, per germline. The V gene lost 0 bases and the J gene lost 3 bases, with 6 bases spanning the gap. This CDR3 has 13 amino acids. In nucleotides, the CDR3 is TGTGCCAGCAGCGTAGACGGGTACTATGGCTACACCTTC. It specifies CASSVDGYYGYTF.

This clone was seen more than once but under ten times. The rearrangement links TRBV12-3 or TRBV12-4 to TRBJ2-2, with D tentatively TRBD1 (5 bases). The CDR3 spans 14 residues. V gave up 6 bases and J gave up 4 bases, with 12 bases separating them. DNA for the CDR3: TGTGCCAGCAGCCCTAGACAGATCACCGGGGAGCTGTTTTTT. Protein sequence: CASSPRQITGELFF.

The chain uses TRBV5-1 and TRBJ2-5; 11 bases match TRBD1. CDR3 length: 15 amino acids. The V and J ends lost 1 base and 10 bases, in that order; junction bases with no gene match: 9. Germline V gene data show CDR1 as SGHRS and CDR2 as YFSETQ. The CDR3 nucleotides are TGCGCCAGCAGCTTGCGGACAGGGGGCCAAGATATCCAGTACTTC. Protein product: CASSLRTGGQDIQYF.

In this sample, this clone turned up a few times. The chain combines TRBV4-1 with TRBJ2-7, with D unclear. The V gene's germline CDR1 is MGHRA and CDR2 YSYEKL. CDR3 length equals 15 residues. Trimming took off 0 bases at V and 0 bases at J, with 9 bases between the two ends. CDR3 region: CASSQDRRNSYEQYF. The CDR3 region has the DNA TGCGCCAGCAGCCAAGATCGGCGGAACTCCTACGAGCAGTACTTC.

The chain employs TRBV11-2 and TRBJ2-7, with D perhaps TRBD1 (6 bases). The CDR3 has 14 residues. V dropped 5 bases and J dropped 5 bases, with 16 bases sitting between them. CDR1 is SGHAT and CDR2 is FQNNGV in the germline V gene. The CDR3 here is CASSLRTDYNEQYF. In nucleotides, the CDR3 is TGTGCCAGCAGCCTCAGGACAGATTACAACGAGCAGTACTTC.

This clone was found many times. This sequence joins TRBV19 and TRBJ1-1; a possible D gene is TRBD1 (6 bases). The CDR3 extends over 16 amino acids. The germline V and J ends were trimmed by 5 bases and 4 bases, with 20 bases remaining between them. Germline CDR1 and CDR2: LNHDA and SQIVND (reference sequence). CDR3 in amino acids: CASSPRQEIAGTEAFF. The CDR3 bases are TGTGCCAGTAGTCCGAGACAGGAGATCGCTGGCACTGAAGCTTTCTTT.

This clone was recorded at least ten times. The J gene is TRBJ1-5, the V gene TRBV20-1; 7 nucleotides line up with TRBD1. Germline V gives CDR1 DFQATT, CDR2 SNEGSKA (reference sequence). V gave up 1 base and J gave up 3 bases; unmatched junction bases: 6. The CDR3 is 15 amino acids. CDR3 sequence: CSARVIGTDNQPQHF. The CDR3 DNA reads TGCAGTGCTAGAGTTATTGGGACAGACAATCAGCCCCAGCATTTT.

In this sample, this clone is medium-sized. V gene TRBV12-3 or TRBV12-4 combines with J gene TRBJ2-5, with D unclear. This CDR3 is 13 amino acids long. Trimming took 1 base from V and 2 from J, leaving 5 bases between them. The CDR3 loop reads CASSLGQQETQYF. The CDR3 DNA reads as TGTGCCAGCAGTTTAGGTCAGCAAGAGACCCAGTACTTC.

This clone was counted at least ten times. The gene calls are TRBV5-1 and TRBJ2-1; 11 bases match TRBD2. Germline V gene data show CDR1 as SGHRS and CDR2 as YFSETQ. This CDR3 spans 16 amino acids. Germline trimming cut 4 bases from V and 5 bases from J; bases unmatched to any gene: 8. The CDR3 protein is CASSRRLSGRDNEQFF. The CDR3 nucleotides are TGCGCCAGCAGCCGCCGACTTAGCGGGAGGGACAATGAGCAGTTCTTC.

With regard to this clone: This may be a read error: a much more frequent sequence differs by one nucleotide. The DNA for the CDR3 is TGTGCCAGCAGGGGGGGTCCTCCTAGGGGAGAGACCCAGTACTTC. It translates to CASRGGPPRGETQYF. This rearrangement joins TRBV5-5 to TRBJ2-5; D might be TRBD2 (6 bases). Germline loops: CDR1 SGHKS, CDR2 YYEKEE (reference sequence). V was trimmed by 5 bases and J by 4 bases, leaving 18 bases between them. CDR3 length: 15 amino acids.

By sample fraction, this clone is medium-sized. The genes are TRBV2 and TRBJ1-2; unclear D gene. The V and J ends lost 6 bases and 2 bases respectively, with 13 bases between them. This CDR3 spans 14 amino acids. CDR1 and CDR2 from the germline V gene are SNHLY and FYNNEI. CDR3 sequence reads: CASRRGDFNYGYTF. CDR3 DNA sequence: TGTGCCAGCAGGCGAGGAGACTTCAACTATGGCTACACCTTC.

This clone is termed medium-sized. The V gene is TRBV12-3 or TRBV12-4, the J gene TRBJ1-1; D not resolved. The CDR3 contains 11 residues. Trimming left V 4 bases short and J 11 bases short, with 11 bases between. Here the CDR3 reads CASSSLVQAFF. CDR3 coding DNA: TGTGCCAGCAGTTCCCTCGTCCAGGCTTTCTTT.

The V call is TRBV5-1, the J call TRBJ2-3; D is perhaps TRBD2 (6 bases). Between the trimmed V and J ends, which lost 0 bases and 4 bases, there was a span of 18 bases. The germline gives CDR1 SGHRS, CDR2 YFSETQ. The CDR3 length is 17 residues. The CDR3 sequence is CASSLERRVTIADTQYF. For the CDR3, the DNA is TGCGCCAGCAGCTTGGAGAGGAGGGTCACCATCGCAGATACGCAGTATTTT.

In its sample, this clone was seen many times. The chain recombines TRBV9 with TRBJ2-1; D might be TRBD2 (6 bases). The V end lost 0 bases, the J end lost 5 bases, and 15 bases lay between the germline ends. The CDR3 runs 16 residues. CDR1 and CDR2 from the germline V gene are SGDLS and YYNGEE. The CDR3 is CASSVELAGLDNEQFF. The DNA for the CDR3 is TGTGCCAGCAGCGTAGAGCTGGCGGGGTTAGACAATGAGCAGTTCTTC.

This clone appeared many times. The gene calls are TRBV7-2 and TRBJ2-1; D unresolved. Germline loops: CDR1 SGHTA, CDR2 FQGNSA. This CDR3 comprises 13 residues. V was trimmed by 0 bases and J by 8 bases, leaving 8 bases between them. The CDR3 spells CASSLASRDEQFF. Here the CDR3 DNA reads TGTGCCAGCAGCTTAGCATCTAGGGATGAGCAGTTCTTC. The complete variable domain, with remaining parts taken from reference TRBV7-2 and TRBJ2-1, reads GAGVSQSPSNKVTEKGKDVELRCDPISGHTALYWYRQSLGQGLEFLIYFQGNSAPDKSGLPSDRFSAERTGGSVSTLTIQRTQQEDSAVYLCASSLASRDEQFFGPGTRLTVL.

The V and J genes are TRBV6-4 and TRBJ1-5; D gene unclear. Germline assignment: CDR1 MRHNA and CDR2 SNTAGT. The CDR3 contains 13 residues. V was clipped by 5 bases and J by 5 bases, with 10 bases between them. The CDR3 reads CASSRMRDQPQHF. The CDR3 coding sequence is TGTGCCAGCAGTAGGATGAGGGATCAGCCCCAGCATTTT.

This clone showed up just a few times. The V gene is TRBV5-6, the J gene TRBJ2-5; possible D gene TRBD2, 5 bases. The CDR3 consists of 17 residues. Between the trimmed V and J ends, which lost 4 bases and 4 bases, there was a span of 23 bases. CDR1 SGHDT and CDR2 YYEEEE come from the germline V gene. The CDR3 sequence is CASSDTLRIARGETQYF. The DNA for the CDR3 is TGTGCCAGCAGCGATACTCTCCGAATAGCCCGGGGAGAGACCCAGTACTTC.

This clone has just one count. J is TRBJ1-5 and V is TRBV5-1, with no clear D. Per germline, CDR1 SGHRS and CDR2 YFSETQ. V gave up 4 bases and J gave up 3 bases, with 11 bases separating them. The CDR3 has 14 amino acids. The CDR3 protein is CASSPEGFNQPQHF. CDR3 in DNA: TGCGCCAGCAGCCCGGAAGGGTTCAATCAGCCCCAGCATTTT.

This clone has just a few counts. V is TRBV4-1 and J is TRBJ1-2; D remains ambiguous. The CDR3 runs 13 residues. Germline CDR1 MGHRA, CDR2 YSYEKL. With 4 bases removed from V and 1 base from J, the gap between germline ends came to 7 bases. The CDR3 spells CASSPLDNYGYTF. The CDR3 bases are TGCGCCAGCAGCCCTCTGGATAACTATGGCTACACCTTC.